This T cell receptor beta chain was obtained from a study of blood T cell repertoires in COVID-19 (dated by TCRdb to about 2020). Broadly, across the study: Samples from collaborators originated in the United States, Italy and Spain and spanned both the acute and convalescent phases of COVID-19. Samples were obtained from the ongoing ImmuneRACE study (first 160 participants) and from over 1,000 subjects provided by 6 global collaborators. HLA class I and class II types, where available, came from metadata supplied by the sample provider rather than from assay-based typing. Nearly every sample came with metadata listing a de-identified subject ID, COVID-19 status, age in years and sex. The dataset comprised deeply sampled blood TCRbeta repertoires from subjects exposed to, actively infected with, or recovered from COVID-19. The repertoires were released in a freely available public database intended as a resource for research on the immune response to SARS-CoV-2. The prospective study material was composed of cDNA or gDNA derived from T cells, B-cell-depleted T cells, or PBMCs. Summary of the overall study and its limitations: How much clinical and demographic metadata was included differed by source and by participant, and the metadata was provided uncurated.

Participants in the prospective study were enrolled through a virtual design, were aged about 18 to 90 years, and lived in approximately 25 United States geographic areas. Cohort assignment in the prospective study relied on participant-reported clinical history from a screening survey and a study questionnaire. For ImmuneRACE Cohort 3, a participant was defined as recovered based on two consecutive negative NP/OP PCR tests, clearance by a healthcare professional, or resolution of symptoms. Each participant in the prospective study had whole blood, serum and a nasopharyngeal or oropharyngeal swab collected by mobile phlebotomists. Over a roughly two-month period, participants in the prospective study had the option of providing additional blood draws and questionnaires. Before DNA extraction, blood samples from the prospective study were shipped at room temperature or frozen. Concerning this clone: The clone's antigen remains unknown. There are no base qualities to consult, and no much larger clone falls within one base.

TCRbeta CDR3 regions were amplified from genomic DNA using the immunoSEQ Assay, a bias-controlled multiplex PCR. In the source study's methods: Within the assay, amplification of reference gene primers was used to estimate how many nucleated cells each sample contained. Sequence reads were collapsed and filtered to measure the absolute abundance of every unique TCRbeta CDR3 rearrangement. Productive Simpson clonality was computed per sample as the square root of Simpson's diversity index over productive rearrangements. TCRdb's version of the immuneACCESS table is confined to in-frame rearrangements and falls short of the full clone set. An unresolved V gene accounts for under half of the shortfall where checked; the remainder is of unknown origin. The V and J calls and clone size come from that table; D and trimming were worked out from the DNA. Here the sample has under 250,000 clones; about nine tenths occur a single time. The biggest ten clones account for approximately 1.6% of the sample.

The germline V gene encodes CDR1 SGHNT and CDR2 YENEEA. The CDR3 sequence holds 14 residues, the cysteine and phenylalanine included. Left in the record is the CDR3 DNA by itself, 42 bases read in frame from the first base. Trimming takes 1 base from V and 2 bases from J, and the germline ends sit 7 bases apart. This receptor was taken from a man in his forties or fifties who had recovered from COVID-19. Input material: PBMCs or T cells enriched from blood (not recorded which). This chain joins TRBV11-3 to TRBJ2-3; the D gene lacks a confident call. The nucleotide sequence reads TGTGCCAGCAGCTTAGGACACGACACAGATACGCAGTATTTT. This sequence encodes CASSLGHDTDTQYF. The CDR3, completed at both ends by the reference TRBV11-3 and TRBJ2-3 genes, gives the full variable domain EAGVVQSPRYKIIEKKQPVAFWCNPISGHNTLYWYLQNLGQGPELLIRYENEEAVDDSQLPKDRFSAERLKGVDSTLKIQPAELGDSAVYLCASSLGHDTDTQYFGPGTRLTVL.